This entry lists 19 T cell receptor beta chains sequenced from one sample in a study of cytomegalovirus exposure and HLA in healthy donors. Primers: 60 Vbeta forward and 13 Jbeta reverse. TCRdb's table, derived via immunoSEQ multiplex PCR, lists solely in-frame clones and lacks some. This sample has some 170,000 clones, with 81% found just once. Sequenced sample: PBMCs. The receptors come from a woman aged 18-35 years in good health and CMV-seropositive.

The rearrangement uses TRBV25-1 and TRBJ2-3; D not resolved. The CDR3 is made up of 15 amino acids. With 6 bases removed from V and 2 bases from J, the gap between germline ends came to 15 bases. Looked up from germline, CDR1 is MGHDK and CDR2 is SYGVNS. The chain's CDR3 is CASSDLTAYTDTQYF. The CDR3 nucleotides are TGTGCCAGCAGCGATCTAACCGCCTACACAGATACGCAGTATTTT.

The chain is built from TRBV7-9 and TRBJ2-1, with D perhaps TRBD2 (6 bases). CDR3 length equals 17 residues. CDR1 and CDR2 (germline): SEHNR, FQNEAQ (reference sequence). Trimming shortened V by 2 bases and J by 5 bases, and 19 bases separated the two germline ends. As DNA, the CDR3 is TGTGCCAGCAGCTTAACTCGGAGGGGATCTCTTCACAATGAGCAGTTCTTC. Translated: CASSLTRRGSLHNEQFF.

V usage is TRBV30 and J usage is TRBJ1-2; TRBD1 matches at 7 bases. The CDR3 covers 14 residues. The germline gives CDR1 GTSNPN, CDR2 SVGIG (reference sequence). The V segment lost 3 bases and the J segment 2 bases; nucleotides outside the gene matches: 6. The CDR3 nucleotides read TGTGCCTGGAGCCGGACAGGTGCGAACTATGGCTACACCTTC. It encodes CAWSRTGANYGYTF.

The genes are TRBV28 and TRBJ1-6; 8 nucleotides match TRBD1. Germline V gives CDR1 MDHEN, CDR2 SYDVKM. The CDR3 is 15 residues long. Trimming took 4 bases from V and 3 from J; bases not matched to a gene: 2. Written as DNA, the CDR3 is TGTGCCAGCAGTTCGGGACAGGTCTATAATTCACCCCTCCACTTT. Protein sequence: CASSSGQVYNSPLHF.

The chain carries TRBV30 and TRBJ1-6; possible D gene TRBD1, 6 bases. The V end lost 6 bases, the J end lost 6 bases, and 18 bases lay between the germline ends. Germline V gives CDR1 GTSNPN, CDR2 SVGIG (reference sequence). The CDR3 length is 15 residues. DNA of the CDR3: TGTGCCTGTCCCAAAACAACAGGGTCTAATTCACCCCTCCACTTT. This translates into CACPKTTGSNSPLHF.

This clone was seen only once. This chain connects TRBV6-6 to TRBJ2-2; D might be TRBD1 (6 bases). The CDR3 sequence is 15 residues long. The V gene's germline CDR1 is MNHNY and CDR2 SVGAGI (reference sequence). V was trimmed by 5 bases and J by 1 base, leaving 11 bases between them. The CDR3 spells CASSTPDRNTGELFF. CDR3 sequence (DNA): TGTGCCAGCAGTACCCCGGACAGGAACACCGGGGAGCTGTTTTTT.

The genes are TRBV9 and TRBJ2-1; 15 nucleotides agree with TRBD2. CDR1 and CDR2 from the germline V gene are SGDLS and YYNGEE. Unmatched junction bases numbered 16, after V lost 4 bases and J lost 2 bases. The CDR3 extends over 21 amino acids. The CDR3 region has the DNA TGTGCCAGCAGCTTTAAACCCACGGGACTAGCGGGGGGACGCGCCTACAATGAGCAGTTCTTC. This encodes CASSFKPTGLAGGRAYNEQFF.

This chain joins TRBV27 and TRBJ1-6; D is uncertain. Trimming stripped 3 bases from V and 5 bases from J, with 14 bases between. Germline values: CDR1 MNHEY, CDR2 SMNVEV (reference sequence). The length of the CDR3 is 16 residues. For the CDR3, the DNA is TGTGCCAGCAGTTTGCCCCCCCGGGGAAATAATTCACCCCTCCACTTT. It codes for CASSLPPRGNNSPLHF.

V is TRBV19 and J is TRBJ2-7, with 7 positions matching TRBD2. Germline CDR1 and CDR2: LNHDA and SQIVND (reference sequence). There are 14 residues in the CDR3. V shed 5 bases, J shed 3 bases, and the junction held 7 bases outside the gene matches. The CDR3, as DNA: TGTGCCAGTAGTCCAAGCGGGGCCTACTACGAGCAGTACTTC. Protein sequence: CASSPSGAYYEQYF. The whole variable domain, remainder taken from reference TRBV19 and TRBJ2-7, is DGGITQSPKYLFRKEGQNVTLSCEQNLNHDAMYWYRQDPGQGLRLIYYSQIVNDFQKGDIAEGYSVSREKKESFPLTVTSAQKNPTAFYLCASSPSGAYYEQYFGPGTRLTVT.

CDR3 DNA: TGTGCCTGGAGTGTACCTTTGGGGGGGGTTTACACAGATACGCAGTATTTT. Translating gives CAWSVPLGGVYTDTQYF. V usage is TRBV30 and J usage is TRBJ2-3; TRBD2 matches 7 bases. The CDR3 is 17 amino acids. Germline loops: CDR1 GTSNPN, CDR2 SVGIG (reference sequence). The V segment lost 0 bases and the J segment 2 bases; nucleotides outside the gene matches: 11.

The chain combines TRBV27 with TRBJ2-1; TRBD2 aligns across 9 bases. The germline gives CDR1 MNHEY, CDR2 SMNVEV (reference sequence). The CDR3 runs 17 residues. J lost 1 base, V lost 3 bases, and 7 bases had no gene match. CDR3 coding DNA: TGTGCCAGCAGTTTCCCGCTAGCGGGGAAATCCTACAATGAGCAGTTCTTC. This translates into CASSFPLAGKSYNEQFF.

The rearrangement uses TRBV4-2 and TRBJ2-7, with D hard to call. The CDR3 is made up of 18 amino acids. Germline V gene lookup returns CDR1 LGHNA and CDR2 YNFKEQ. With 0 bases removed from V and 1 base from J, the gap between germline ends came to 19 bases. DNA of the CDR3: TGTGCCAGCAGCCAAGATAGAAGTACAGATTACGGATCCTACGAGCAGTACTTC. Amino acid sequence: CASSQDRSTDYGSYEQYF.

The chain uses TRBV6-5 and TRBJ2-3, with D possibly TRBD1 on 5 matching bases. The CDR3 contains 15 residues. V was pared by 6 bases and J by 3 bases, with 16 bases between. Germline CDR1 is MNHEY and CDR2 is SVGAGI. The CDR3 reads CASRIQAGRTDTQYF. As DNA, the CDR3 is TGTGCCAGCAGGATACAGGCCGGACGGACAGATACGCAGTATTTT.

The J gene is TRBJ1-1, the V gene TRBV6-5; 9 nucleotides agree with TRBD1. J gave up 8 bases and V 5 bases, and 9 bases lay outside the gene matches. This CDR3 contains 14 residues. Germline loops: CDR1 MNHEY, CDR2 SVGAGI. CDR3 sequence reads: CASSGQGMRTEAFF. The DNA for the CDR3 is TGTGCCAGCAGTGGACAGGGGATGCGGACAGAAGCTTTCTTT.

J is TRBJ2-3 and V is TRBV7-8, with 7 bases that match TRBD2. V trimming: 11 bases; J trimming: 6 bases; junction bases outside the gene matches: 14. From germline, CDR1 is SGHVS and CDR2 FQNEAQ. The CDR3 runs to 14 residues. Here the CDR3 reads CAVQPRDGGDTQYF. The CDR3 region has the DNA TGTGCCGTGCAGCCCCGGGACGGGGGGGATACGCAGTATTTT.

The chain uses TRBV5-1 and TRBJ2-2, with 8 bases aligning to TRBD1. J lost 3 bases, V lost 0 bases, and 4 bases had no gene match. Germline assignment: CDR1 SGHRS and CDR2 YFSETQ. There are 16 residues in the CDR3. The CDR3 loop reads CASSLERQGYTGELFF. The CDR3 DNA follows: TGCGCCAGCAGCTTGGAAAGACAGGGGTACACCGGGGAGCTGTTTTTT. Using reference TRBV5-1 and TRBJ2-2 for the parts outside the CDR3, the full variable domain is KAGVTQTPRYLIKTRGQQVTLSCSPISGHRSVSWYQQTPGQGLQFLFEYFSETQRNKGNFPGRFSGRQFSNSRSEMNVSTLELGDSALYLCASSLERQGYTGELFFGEGSRLTVL.

This clone was counted a few times. The V gene is TRBV21-1, the J gene TRBJ2-5; the table's D call, TRBD1, has no DNA check behind it. TRBV21-1 has pseudogene status. This CDR3 region has 12 residues. CDR3 loop: CAITGTVGTQYF. The CDR3 DNA reads TGTGCCATCACAGGAACGGTGGGGACCCAGTACTTC.

This clone was seen a single time. This sequence joins TRBV6-6 and TRBJ1-1; 9 nucleotides line up with TRBD1. CDR3 size: 16 residues. V shed 2 bases, J shed 5 bases, and the junction held 9 bases outside the gene matches. The germline gives CDR1 MNHNY, CDR2 SVGAGI (reference sequence). The CDR3 sequence: CASSYTYGTGRTEAFF. In DNA, the CDR3 is TGTGCCAGCAGTTACACGTACGGGACAGGGAGGACTGAAGCTTTCTTT.

A single count supports this clone. The chain has TRBV6-5 and TRBJ2-7; 7 bases are a match to TRBD1. Trimming took 6 bases from V and 4 from J; bases not matched to a gene: 3. Germline lookup yields CDR1 MNHEY and CDR2 SVGAGI. This CDR3 comprises 12 residues. The CDR3 reads CASRSTGYEQYF. Here the CDR3 DNA reads TGTGCCAGCAGATCGACAGGGTACGAGCAGTACTTC.